Following are 17 T cell receptor beta chains from one sample sequenced in a study of cytomegalovirus exposure and HLA in healthy donors. 13 Jbeta primers and 60 Vbeta primers were used for the PCR. Sequenced by immunoSEQ multiplex PCR; TCRdb stores in-frame clones only, minus some. The sample shows approximately 100,000 clones, 65% to 80% of them seen only once. Input material: PBMCs. These receptors were collected from a human donor in good health.

The genes are TRBV5-1 and TRBJ2-1; TRBD1 agrees at 10 bases. With V trimmed by 5 bases and J by 5 bases, 7 bases remained unmatched. The germline gives CDR1 SGHRS, CDR2 YFSETQ. CDR3 length: 15 residues. The CDR3 spells CASRMGQGLDNEQFF. The CDR3 DNA reads as TGCGCCAGCAGAATGGGACAGGGGTTGGACAATGAGCAGTTCTTC.

In nucleotides, the CDR3 is TGCGCCAGCAGCTTTAGGACTAGCGTCTCCGATACGCAGTATTTT. As protein: CASSFRTSVSDTQYF. The V call is TRBV5-1, the J call TRBJ2-3, with 9 positions matching TRBD2. The CDR3 totals 15 residues. Germline CDR1 SGHRS, CDR2 YFSETQ. V lost 2 bases to trimming and J lost 6 bases; unmatched junction nucleotides: 7.

The chain recombines TRBV7-6 with TRBJ2-3; no clear D. CDR3 size: 13 residues. The V gene lost 0 bases and the J gene lost 4 bases, with 5 bases spanning the gap. Germline V gives CDR1 SGHVS, CDR2 FNYEAQ. The CDR3 loop is CASSLARSDTQYF. The CDR3 nucleotides read TGTGCCAGCAGCTTAGCGCGATCAGATACGCAGTATTTT.

This clone occurred once. The chain combines TRBV7-2 with TRBJ1-2; 8 bases align to TRBD1. Germline loops: CDR1 SGHTA, CDR2 FQGNSA. This CDR3 contains 15 residues. The V and J ends lost 5 bases and 8 bases, in that order; junction bases with no gene match: 13. CDR3 region: CASSPIGDRGSGYTF. The CDR3 nucleotides are TGTGCCAGCAGCCCAATCGGAGACAGGGGATCCGGCTACACCTTC.

This chain joins TRBV4-1 and TRBJ2-2; D perhaps matches TRBD1 (5 bases). The V and J ends lost 5 bases and 7 bases respectively, with 14 bases between them. CDR1 is MGHRA and CDR2 is YSYEKL in the germline V gene. The CDR3 has 14 residues. The CDR3 nucleotides read TGCGCCAGCAGCGAGGTACAGGAACTCGGGGAGCTGTTTTTT. Its protein is CASSEVQELGELFF.

This clone was detected a few times. V is TRBV2 and J is TRBJ1-4; 8 bases fit TRBD1. Germline-derived CDR1 and CDR2 are SNHLY and FYNNEI. V dropped 4 bases and J dropped 4; count of bases not matched to a gene: 2. This CDR3 region has 14 residues. The CDR3 reads CASSGTGLNEKLFF. The CDR3, as DNA: TGTGCCAGCAGTGGGACAGGGCTTAATGAAAAACTGTTTTTT.

Written as DNA, the CDR3 is TGTGCCAGTAGTATAGTCCCCGGGACAGAATACGAGCAGTACTTC. Protein: CASSIVPGTEYEQYF. V and J are TRBV19 and TRBJ2-7; TRBD1 matches 7 bases. Trimming took 1 base from V and 4 from J; bases not matched to a gene: 7. The CDR3 totals 15 residues. The germline V gene encodes CDR1 LNHDA and CDR2 SQIVND (reference sequence).

V is TRBV5-3 and J is TRBJ1-5; D ambiguous. TRBV5-3 falls under the ORF class, with uncertain function. The V and J ends lost 4 bases and 2 bases respectively, with 16 bases between them. The CDR3 runs to 16 residues. CDR3 amino acids: CARSLHLRRRNQPQHF. In nucleotides, the CDR3 is TGTGCCAGAAGCCTTCACTTGAGGCGACGCAATCAGCCCCAGCATTTT.

The V call is TRBV6-6, the J call TRBJ2-7, with a tentative D call TRBD2 (5 bases). Germline loops: CDR1 MNHNY, CDR2 SVGAGI (reference sequence). V was pared by 6 bases and J by 0 bases, with 15 bases between. There are 15 residues in the CDR3. The CDR3 nucleotides read TGTGCCAGCAGCCCCTGGACTGTTGGCTCCTACGAGCAGTACTTC. This translates into CASSPWTVGSYEQYF.

This chain joins TRBV6-5 and TRBJ2-1; 8 bases agree with TRBD2. The germline V gene encodes CDR1 MNHEY and CDR2 SVGAGI. The CDR3 extends over 14 amino acids. V was clipped by 6 bases and J by 8 bases; unmatched bases: 9. In DNA form, the CDR3 reads TGTGCCAGCAGAGGGACTAGTCTTTTCGATGAGCAGTTCTTC. Translated: CASRGTSLFDEQFF.

This rearrangement joins TRBV5-6 to TRBJ1-1; 7 bases map to TRBD1. J lost 4 bases, V lost 4 bases, and 19 bases had no gene match. This CDR3 spans 18 amino acids. Germline-derived CDR1 and CDR2 are SGHDT and YYEEEE. CDR3 region: CASSKKGVMVSGGTEAFF. Written as DNA, the CDR3 is TGTGCCAGCAGCAAAAAAGGGGTGATGGTATCAGGGGGCACTGAAGCTTTCTTT.

This clone appeared once. This chain joins TRBV19 and TRBJ1-2; 9 bases are shared with TRBD1. The V gene end was trimmed by 3 bases and the J gene end by 8 bases; junction bases not matched to a gene: 16. Germline CDR1 is LNHDA and CDR2 is SQIVND (reference sequence). This CDR3 is built from 17 residues. The CDR3 DNA reads TGTGCCAGTAGTATTATACCGGGACAGGGTCTTAGGGGCGGCTACACCTTC. It yields the protein CASSIIPGQGLRGGYTF.

This chain connects TRBV19 to TRBJ1-4; D possibly corresponds to TRBD1 (5 bases). The ends were cut back, 5 bases at V and 10 bases at J, with 20 bases in the middle. The germline V gene encodes CDR1 LNHDA and CDR2 SQIVND (reference sequence). The length of the CDR3 is 15 residues. Here the CDR3 reads CASSSHQGMAGKLFF. The CDR3, as DNA: TGTGCCAGTAGTTCCCACCAGGGAATGGCCGGAAAACTGTTTTTT. The full variable domain, rest sourced from reference TRBV19 and TRBJ1-4, is DGGITQSPKYLFRKEGQNVTLSCEQNLNHDAMYWYRQDPGQGLRLIYYSQIVNDFQKGDIAEGYSVSREKKESFPLTVTSAQKNPTAFYLCASSSHQGMAGKLFFGSGTQLSVL.

This clone was seen a single time. The rearrangement uses TRBV15 and TRBJ1-1, with D possibly being TRBD1 (5 bases). This CDR3 is built from 15 residues. Germline V gives CDR1 LNHNV, CDR2 YYDKDF (reference sequence). V was shortened by 0 bases and J by 6 bases, with 14 bases between the two germline ends. The CDR3 is CATSRESGDRAEAFF. CDR3 DNA: TGTGCCACCAGCAGAGAGTCGGGGGATCGGGCTGAAGCTTTCTTT.

This chain connects TRBV5-1 to TRBJ2-5; 14 bases are a match to TRBD2. CDR1 and CDR2 (germline): SGHRS, YFSETQ. The ends lost 6 bases at V and 4 bases at J; junction bases unmatched: 8. This CDR3 is 16 amino acids long. The CDR3 loop reads CASTRSGTSGGETQYF. The CDR3 region has the DNA TGCGCCAGCACCCGTTCCGGGACTAGCGGGGGAGAGACCCAGTACTTC.

V usage is TRBV9 and J usage is TRBJ1-4, with 7 bases fitting TRBD1. Germline CDR1 SGDLS, CDR2 YYNGEE. This CDR3 has 14 amino acids. Trimming took 2 bases from V and 5 from J; bases not matched to a gene: 3. CDR3 coding DNA: TGTGCCAGCAGCGTGGGACAGCAGAATGAAAAACTGTTTTTT. Translation gives CASSVGQQNEKLFF.

The chain joins TRBV7-8 to TRBJ1-5; D is unclear. The CDR3 loop spans 15 amino acids. V gave up 5 bases and J gave up 6 bases, with 17 bases separating them. Germline V gene lookup returns CDR1 SGHVS and CDR2 FQNEAQ. CDR3 region: CASSPVRVVIQPQHF. The DNA for the CDR3 is TGTGCCAGCAGCCCTGTCCGGGTGGTTATTCAGCCCCAGCATTTT.